Shown below are 31 T cell receptor beta chains from a single sample sequenced in a study of T cell repertoires in cytomegalovirus infection. TCRdb reanalysed the reads using MiXCR and keeps one entry per CDR3 protein. The repertoire consists of about 68,000 distinct CDR3 sequences, with about 23% occurring once and the leading ten covering under 85%. Their recognized antigens are unknown. The sequenced sample was PBMCs, sequenced either directly or after in vitro stimulation (not recorded which). The receptors were gathered from a human donor in good health (CMV status not recorded). Some clones in this sample may be carry-over from other donors' samples.

This clonotype was observed at least ten times. The rearrangement links TRBV6-2 or TRBV6-3 to TRBJ2-7; the D gene is possibly TRBD1 (6 bases). Germline V gene sequence: CDR1 MNHEY, CDR2 SVGEGT. The CDR3 totals 13 residues. V gave up 6 bases and J gave up 0 bases, with 9 bases separating them. The CDR3 nucleotides are TGTGCCAGCAGGGCGACAGGCTCCTACGAGCAGTACGTC. Protein sequence: CASRATGSYEQYV.

The chain is built from TRBV29-1 and TRBJ2-6; D ambiguous. Trimming took off 3 bases at V and 4 bases at J, with 4 bases between the two ends. This CDR3 is built from 12 residues. Germline CDR1 SQVTM, CDR2 ANQGSEA. The CDR3: CSVDTGANVLTF. CDR3 nucleotide sequence: TGCAGCGTTGACACGGGGGCCAACGTCCTGACTTTC.

The chain carries TRBV5-1 and TRBJ2-1, with 8 bases fitting TRBD2. J was trimmed by 5 bases and V by 6 bases; bases with no gene match: 7. Germline-derived CDR1 and CDR2 are SGHRS and YFSETQ. The CDR3 covers 14 residues. The CDR3 coding sequence is TGCGCCAGCACAGCGGGAGAGGCCCACAATGAGCAGTTCTTC. Translating gives CASTAGEAHNEQFF. The entire variable domain, with the rest obtained from reference TRBV5-1 and TRBJ2-1, is as follows: KAGVTQTPRYLIKTRGQQVTLSCSPISGHRSVSWYQQTPGQGLQFLFEYFSETQRNKGNFPGRFSGRQFSNSRSEMNVSTLELGDSALYLCASTAGEAHNEQFFGPGTRLTVL.

This clonotype was seen only a few times. The gene calls are TRBV4-1 and TRBJ2-7, with TRBD2 identical over 10 bases. V shed 4 bases and J 2 bases; nucleotides not matched to a gene: 5. The length of the CDR3 is 15 residues. CDR1 and CDR2 (germline): MGHRA, YSYEKL. The CDR3 coding sequence is TGCGCCAGCAGCCGGCTAGCGGGAGCTGCCTACGAGCAGTACGTC. Translating it yields CASSRLAGAAYEQYV.

The rearrangement links TRBV19 to TRBJ1-1; 8 bases agree with TRBD1. The CDR3 totals 16 residues. From germline, CDR1 is LNHDA and CDR2 SQIVND (reference sequence). Trimming at V came to 3 bases and at J to 4 bases, leaving 10 bases not matched to a gene. CDR3 sequence: CASSILGQGASTEAFF. The CDR3 coding sequence is TGTGCCAGTAGTATCCTCGGACAGGGCGCATCCACTGAAGCTTTCTTT.

The table lists this clonotype with a few counts. V and J are TRBV6-6 and TRBJ1-3, with a tentative D call TRBD1 (5 bases). Germline-derived CDR1 and CDR2 are MNHNY and SVGAGI (reference sequence). V lost 5 bases to trimming and J lost 6 bases, with 14 bases between them. The CDR3 is 14 residues long. CDR3: CASSTPGPINTIYF. The CDR3, as DNA: TGTGCCAGCAGTACTCCGGGGCCGATAAACACCATATATTTT.

The sample holds many counts of this clonotype. The chain links TRBV7-2 to TRBJ1-5; tentatively, D is TRBD1 (5 bases). This CDR3 is built from 14 residues. Germline CDR1 SGHTA, CDR2 FQGNSA. Trimming removed 2 bases from V and 5 bases from J, with 10 bases in between. The CDR3 DNA sequence: TGTGCCAGCAGCTTATCCCTGGGGGATCAGCCCCAGCATTTT. Its protein product is CASSLSLGDQPQHF. The whole variable domain, remainder taken from reference TRBV7-2 and TRBJ1-5, is GAGVSQSPSNKVTEKGKDVELRCDPISGHTALYWYRQSLGQGLEFLIYFQGNSAPDKSGLPSDRFSAERTGGSVSTLTIQRTQQEDSAVYLCASSLSLGDQPQHFGDGTRLSIL.

This clonotype was seen more than once but under ten times. J is TRBJ2-1 and V is TRBV12-5; TRBD1 or TRBD2 may be the D gene (5 bases each). The CDR3 covers 14 residues. The germline V gene encodes CDR1 LGHNT and CDR2 FRNRAP. Between the trimmed V and J ends, which lost 6 bases and 13 bases, there was a span of 22 bases. CDR3 bases: TGTGCTAGTGGACTCGGGGCGACTTATCCCCCCCAGTTCTTC. Translation gives CASGLGATYPPQFF.

This clonotype was observed a handful of times. The chain uses TRBV7-2 and TRBJ1-2, with a weak D call TRBD1 (5 bases). Between the trimmed V and J ends, which lost 6 bases and 5 bases, there was a span of 19 bases. The CDR3 totals 15 residues. Per the germline V gene, CDR1 is SGHTA and CDR2 is FQGNSA. The CDR3 region is CASSLGTGVDYGYTF. CDR3 nucleotide sequence: TGTGCCAGCAGTTTGGGGACGGGGGTAGATTATGGCTACACCTTC.

This clonotype was observed a few times. The genes are TRBV5-4 and TRBJ1-2; a possible D gene is TRBD1 (5 bases). The CDR3 runs to 16 residues. Germline V gene lookup returns CDR1 SGHNT and CDR2 YYREEE (reference sequence). Trimming took off 4 bases at V and 8 bases at J, with 24 bases between the two ends. The CDR3 is CASSPGTGPIFGGYTF. DNA of the CDR3: TGTGCCAGCAGCCCTGGAACGGGGCCAATTTTTGGAGGCTACACCTTC. The complete variable domain, with remaining parts taken from reference TRBV5-4 and TRBJ1-2, reads ETGVTQSPTHLIKTRGQQVTLRCSSQSGHNTVSWYQQALGQGPQFIFQYYREEENGRGNFPPRFSGLQFPNYSSELNVNALELDDSALYLCASSPGTGPIFGGYTFGSGTRLTVV.

This clonotype appeared once. The V call is TRBV7-2, the J call TRBJ1-1; D gene ambiguous. This CDR3 has 13 residues. Trimming removed 3 bases from V and 3 bases from J, with 8 bases in between. Germline V gives CDR1 SGHTA, CDR2 FQGNSA. The CDR3 DNA sequence: TGTGCCAGCAGCTTGCAACTGGACACTGAAGCTTTCTTT. Translating gives CASSLQLDTEAFF.

The rearrangement links TRBV11-2 to TRBJ1-1, with unresolved D. Germline V CDR1 and CDR2: SGHAT, FQNNGV. The V end lost 2 bases, the J end lost 0 bases, and 16 bases lay between the germline ends. The CDR3 runs 17 residues. The CDR3 region is CASSLRFGRNMNTEAFF. In nucleotides, the CDR3 is TGTGCCAGCAGCTTACGGTTCGGGCGAAACATGAACACTGAAGCTTTCTTT.

This clonotype turned up a few times. The chain combines TRBV30 with TRBJ1-2; possible D gene TRBD1, 6 bases. This CDR3 region has 15 residues. V dropped 5 bases and J dropped 0 bases, with 16 bases sitting between them. From germline, CDR1 is GTSNPN and CDR2 SVGIG (reference sequence). In nucleotides, the CDR3 is TGTGCCTGGTTGGTGCAGGGGATTACTAACTATGGCTACACCTTC. This codes for CAWLVQGITNYGYTF.

This clonotype was observed a few times. The V call is TRBV7-2, the J call TRBJ1-3; tentative D call: TRBD1 (5 bases). Looked up from germline, CDR1 is SGHTA and CDR2 is FQGNSA. The CDR3 totals 15 residues. Trimming pared 3 bases from V and 0 bases from J, leaving 9 bases between. CDR3 DNA: TGTGCCAGCAGCTTGGGGGTACTCTCTGGAAACACCATATATTTT. It codes for CASSLGVLSGNTIYF.

The chain's CDR3 is CASSVAPLNTEAFF. CDR3 nucleotides: TGTGCCAGCAGCGTAGCTCCCTTAAACACTGAAGCTTTCTTT. J is TRBJ1-1 and V is TRBV9; D is uncertain. The CDR3 contains 14 residues. Germline V CDR1 and CDR2: SGDLS, YYNGEE. The germline V and J ends were trimmed by 0 bases and 2 bases, with 8 bases remaining between them.

This clonotype has a count of ten or more. The rearrangement joins TRBV19 to TRBJ2-1, with TRBD1 matching 7 bases. The CDR3 sequence is 15 residues long. CDR1 LNHDA and CDR2 SQIVND come from the germline V gene (reference sequence). The junction had 6 bases not matched to a gene; V was cut back by 5 bases and J by 2 bases. The CDR3 loop is CASSLQGLAYNEQFF. CDR3 DNA sequence: TGTGCCAGTAGTCTACAGGGGCTCGCCTACAATGAGCAGTTCTTC.

V is TRBV5-6 and J is TRBJ1-1, with D tentatively TRBD1 (5 bases). The CDR3 loop spans 15 amino acids. CDR1 is SGHDT and CDR2 is YYEEEE in the germline V gene. Between the trimmed V and J ends, which lost 0 bases and 3 bases, there was a span of 12 bases. CDR3 bases: TGTGCCAGCAGCTTGGGTGGGGGAGTGGACACTGAAGCTTTCTTT. The encoded protein is CASSLGGGVDTEAFF.

This sequence joins TRBV10-3 and TRBJ2-7; 9 bases line up with TRBD2. The V gene's germline CDR1 is ENHRY and CDR2 SYGVKD. The junction had 13 bases not matched to a gene; V was cut back by 10 bases and J by 6 bases. The CDR3 extends over 14 amino acids. CDR3 DNA sequence: TGTGCCACGGCGCGGGAGGGGGGGATTGGCGAGCAGTACTTC. Its protein is CATAREGGIGEQYF.

The sample holds many counts of this clonotype. The chain recombines TRBV28 with TRBJ1-2; 7 nucleotides agree with TRBD1. The CDR3 consists of 15 residues. Germline V gene lookup returns CDR1 MDHEN and CDR2 SYDVKM. J lost 4 bases, V lost 5 bases, and 10 bases had no gene match. The CDR3: CASSPGQAGVYGYTF. The CDR3 region has the DNA TGTGCCAGCAGTCCAGGACAGGCAGGAGTCTATGGCTACACCTTC.

At least ten counts were recorded for this clonotype. V and J are TRBV29-1 and TRBJ2-7; 10 bases are shared with TRBD2. Germline-derived CDR1 and CDR2 are SQVTM and ANQGSEA. The CDR3 is 14 amino acids. V was clipped by 3 bases and J by 6 bases; unmatched bases: 8. CDR3 in amino acids: CSVDAGLAGVEQYF. CDR3 sequence (DNA): TGCAGCGTTGACGCGGGGCTAGCGGGAGTCGAGCAGTACTTC.

V is TRBV19 and J is TRBJ1-5, with D perhaps matching TRBD1 (5 bases). The CDR3 sequence is 16 residues long. Trimming took 5 bases from V and 2 from J, leaving 16 bases between them. CDR1 and CDR2 from the germline V gene are LNHDA and SQIVND (reference sequence). The CDR3 DNA reads as TGTGCCAGTAGTCTCAAGATCGGGGGGGGCAATCAGCCCCAGCATTTT. Its translation: CASSLKIGGGNQPQHF. Variable domain in full (rest from reference TRBV19 and TRBJ1-5): DGGITQSPKYLFRKEGQNVTLSCEQNLNHDAMYWYRQDPGQGLRLIYYSQIVNDFQKGDIAEGYSVSREKKESFPLTVTSAQKNPTAFYLCASSLKIGGGNQPQHFGDGTRLSIL.

The chain recombines TRBV20-1 with TRBJ2-5, with TRBD2 matching over 9 bases. CDR1 is DFQATT, CDR2 SNEGSKA, per germline (reference sequence). This CDR3 spans 17 amino acids. V was clipped by 3 bases and J by 5 bases; unmatched bases: 16. The DNA for the CDR3 is TGCAGTGCTAGTGGCTCTAGGGGCGGGAGGGCCCTTGAGACCCAGTACTTC. As protein: CSASGSRGGRALETQYF.

The rearrangement joins TRBV28 to TRBJ2-7, with D perhaps TRBD1 (6 bases). V gave up 1 base and J gave up 1 base, with 14 bases separating them. Germline CDR1 and CDR2: MDHEN and SYDVKM. The CDR3 consists of 16 residues. The CDR3 coding sequence is TGTGCCAGCAGTTTATACGGCAGGGGTGTTTCCTACGAGCAGTACTTC. Amino acids: CASSLYGRGVSYEQYF.

This clonotype was seen a few times. The chain uses TRBV20-1 and TRBJ2-7; TRBD2 aligns across 7 bases. Germline trimming cut 6 bases from V and 4 bases from J; bases unmatched to any gene: 9. The length of the CDR3 is 13 residues. Germline CDR1 reads DFQATT; CDR2 reads SNEGSKA (reference sequence). CDR3 amino acids: CSARCGGSYEQYV. The CDR3 bases are TGCAGTGCCCGTTGCGGCGGGAGTTACGAGCAGTACGTC.

In this sample, this clonotype turned up a few times. The rearrangement joins TRBV19 to TRBJ1-3; 7 bases match TRBD1. The germline V gene encodes CDR1 LNHDA and CDR2 SQIVND (reference sequence). The CDR3 spans 15 residues. With V trimmed by 4 bases and J by 2 bases, 5 bases remained unmatched. CDR3 amino acids: CASSRNRGPGNTIYF. For the CDR3, the DNA is TGTGCCAGTAGTAGGAATAGGGGGCCTGGAAACACCATATATTTT.

This clonotype was recorded at least ten times. The V gene is TRBV7-2, the J gene TRBJ2-1; perhaps TRBD2 as D (5 bases). The V gene lost 5 bases and the J gene lost 9 bases, with 14 bases spanning the gap. The germline V gene has CDR1 SGHTA and CDR2 FQGNSA. The CDR3 extends over 13 amino acids. CDR3 nucleotides: TGTGCCAGCAGCACGGACTGGGCTACTGAGCAGTTCTTC. Protein product: CASSTDWATEQFF.

This chain connects TRBV19 to TRBJ2-1; 7 bases match TRBD1. This CDR3 is built from 14 residues. Germline trimming cut 6 bases from V and 3 bases from J; bases unmatched to any gene: 5. Germline assignment: CDR1 LNHDA and CDR2 SQIVND (reference sequence). The CDR3 reads CASSDGTVYNEQFF. Written as DNA, the CDR3 is TGTGCCAGTAGCGACGGGACAGTCTACAATGAGCAGTTCTTC. Looking up the rest from reference TRBV19 and TRBJ2-1 gives the full variable domain: DGGITQSPKYLFRKEGQNVTLSCEQNLNHDAMYWYRQDPGQGLRLIYYSQIVNDFQKGDIAEGYSVSREKKESFPLTVTSAQKNPTAFYLCASSDGTVYNEQFFGPGTRLTVL.

This rearrangement joins TRBV11-1 to TRBJ1-1; no firm D call. CDR1 and CDR2 from the germline V gene are SGHAT and FQDESV (reference sequence). This CDR3 is 15 amino acids long. V lost 6 bases to trimming and J lost 8 bases, with 22 bases between them. DNA of the CDR3: TGTGCCAGCAGAACCCGGGATACCCAGGCGAACGAAGCTTTCTTT. This encodes CASRTRDTQANEAFF. The entire variable domain, with the rest obtained from reference TRBV11-1 and TRBJ1-1, is as follows: EAEVAQSPRYKITEKSQAVAFWCDPISGHATLYWYRQILGQGPELLVQFQDESVVDDSQLPKDRFSAERLKGVDSTLKIQPAELGDSAMYLCASRTRDTQANEAFFGQGTRLTVV.

The rearrangement links TRBV12-3 or TRBV12-4 to TRBJ1-5; D is perhaps TRBD1 (6 bases). Between the trimmed V and J ends, which lost 3 bases and 6 bases, there was a span of 15 bases. This CDR3 comprises 15 residues. This chain's CDR3 is CASSLDSPGVQPQHF. In nucleotides, the CDR3 is TGTGCCAGCAGTTTGGACAGCCCAGGGGTTCAGCCCCAGCATTTT.

The genes are TRBV30 and TRBJ1-1; TRBD1 matches 7 bases. Germline V gene data show CDR1 as GTSNPN and CDR2 as SVGIG (reference sequence). The length of the CDR3 is 13 residues. Trimming at V came to 0 bases and at J to 6 bases, leaving 4 bases not matched to a gene. The CDR3: CAWSVLGGSEAFF. The CDR3 nucleotides are TGTGCCTGGAGTGTACTAGGGGGCTCTGAAGCTTTCTTT. Based on the CDR3 plus reference TRBV30 and TRBJ1-1, the full variable domain is SQTIHQWPATLVQPVGSPLSLECTVEGTSNPNLYWYRQAAGRGLQLLFYSVGIGQISSEVPQNLSASRPQDRQFILSSKKLLLSDSGFYLCAWSVLGGSEAFFGQGTRLTVV.

As for this clonotype: One end of the junction is discordant with germline, which a read error may explain. The chain carries TRBV10-3 and TRBJ2-1; 13 bases agree with TRBD2. This CDR3 spans 14 amino acids. Germline CDR1 is ENHRY and CDR2 is SYGVKD. CDR3 sequence: CATTELGLAGVGSF. The DNA for the CDR3 is TGTGCCACCACAGAACTTGGACTAGCGGGAGTTGGGTCCTTC.